The 29 T cell receptor beta chains presented below share a single source sample, sequenced in a study of PD-1 blockade in classical Hodgkin lymphoma. Time point indicated: cycle 4 day 1 (C4D1), after five to seven weeks of nivolumab. There was relapse after autologous stem cell transplantation in every patient, and there was variation in brentuximab vedotin exposure. Method: immunoSEQ multiplex PCR; TCRdb's copy keeps in-frame clones and lacks some. This sample has 80,000 to 95,000 clones, with 75% to 85% found just once. The sample was peripheral blood mononuclear cells (PBMCs), taken before the fourth cycle of nivolumab. These receptor sequences come from a human donor with classical Hodgkin lymphoma.

The chain joins TRBV5-6 to TRBJ2-7, with D tentatively TRBD1 (5 bases). The CDR3 extends over 15 amino acids. Trimming took off 2 bases at V and 0 bases at J, with 12 bases between the two ends. CDR1 is SGHDT, CDR2 YYEEEE, per germline. CDR3 loop: CASSFRLGASYEQYF. The CDR3 nucleotides are TGTGCCAGCAGCTTTAGGTTAGGGGCCTCCTACGAGCAGTACTTC.

The V and J genes are TRBV5-4 and TRBJ2-1; no reliable D call. The CDR3 contains 13 residues. From germline, CDR1 is SGHNT and CDR2 YYREEE (reference sequence). Trimming shortened V by 4 bases and J by 9 bases, and 14 bases separated the two germline ends. CDR3 nucleotides: TGTGCCAGCAGCCAGGTGGGTGCGTTTGAGCAGTTCTTC. Translating gives CASSQVGAFEQFF.

The CDR3 region has the DNA TGCGCCAGCAGCCCACGGGGCCCGGGGGGGCACTCTGGGGCCAACGTCCTGACTTTC. This sequence encodes CASSPRGPGGHSGANVLTF. The chain is built from TRBV4-1 and TRBJ2-6; 8 bases fit TRBD2. Germline CDR1 reads MGHRA; CDR2 reads YSYEKL. CDR3 length: 19 amino acids. The trim removed 4 bases at V and 0 bases at J, leaving 11 bases unmatched.

The CDR3 spells CASSPIPGGAGQPQHF. The CDR3 DNA reads TGTGCCAGCAGCCCCATCCCAGGGGGCGCGGGGCAGCCCCAGCATTTT. This chain joins TRBV7-8 and TRBJ1-5; 8 bases map to TRBD1. CDR1 is SGHVS and CDR2 is FQNEAQ in the germline V gene. CDR3 length: 16 amino acids. The J segment lost 7 bases and the V segment lost 5 bases, leaving 13 bases of the junction unmatched.

The chain combines TRBV6-5 with TRBJ2-1; D perhaps matches TRBD1 (5 bases). The CDR3 spans 15 residues. Trimming removed 4 bases from V and 8 bases from J, with 18 bases in between. CDR1 is MNHEY, CDR2 SVGAGI, per germline. Here the CDR3 DNA reads TGTGCCAGCAGTTTTCAGGGCCTAGTCAGTCATGAGCAGTTCTTC. It translates to CASSFQGLVSHEQFF.

The rearrangement uses TRBV19 and TRBJ1-2; the D is unclear. The V end was cut by 3 bases, the J end by 2 bases, with 13 bases between. Looked up from germline, CDR1 is LNHDA and CDR2 is SQIVND (reference sequence). The CDR3 is 15 residues long. CDR3 in amino acids: CASSIRLGRNYGYTF. In DNA, the CDR3 is TGTGCCAGTAGTATTCGGCTGGGCAGAAACTATGGCTACACCTTC.

This clone was found a few times. This rearrangement joins TRBV18 to TRBJ2-7, with 10 bases aligning to TRBD2. The CDR3 has 15 amino acids. Germline loops: CDR1 KGHSH, CDR2 LQKENI. Trimming cost V 1 base and J 3 bases; bases outside gene matches: 3. CDR3 sequence: CASSPRLAGDYEQYF. CDR3 nucleotides: TGTGCCAGCTCACCACGGCTAGCGGGAGACTACGAGCAGTACTTC. The full variable domain, rest sourced from reference TRBV18 and TRBJ2-7, is NAGVMQNPRHLVRRRGQEARLRCSPMKGHSHVYWYRQLPEEGLKFMVYLQKENIIDESGMPKERFSAEFPKEGPSILRIQQVVRGDSAAYFCASSPRLAGDYEQYFGPGTRLTVT.

The chain couples TRBV5-6 to TRBJ2-2; TRBD1 matches 9 bases. With 0 bases clipped from V and 6 bases from J, the junction kept 9 bases outside the gene matches. Germline V gene lookup returns CDR1 SGHDT and CDR2 YYEEEE. CDR3 size: 17 residues. This chain's CDR3 is CASSLAQGQGKAGELFF. The CDR3 DNA reads as TGTGCCAGCAGCTTGGCTCAGGGACAGGGAAAGGCCGGGGAGCTGTTTTTT. The variable domain in full, with the rest retrieved from reference TRBV5-6 and TRBJ2-2, is DAGVTQSPTHLIKTRGQQVTLRCSPKSGHDTVSWYQQALGQGPQFIFQYYEEEERQRGNFPDRFSGHQFPNYSSELNVNALLLGDSALYLCASSLAQGQGKAGELFFGEGSRLTVL.

V usage is TRBV19 and J usage is TRBJ1-5; no clear D gene. The CDR3 totals 14 residues. CDR1 LNHDA and CDR2 SQIVND come from the germline V gene (reference sequence). Trimming stripped 5 bases from V and 7 bases from J, with 15 bases between. In DNA, the CDR3 is TGTGCCAGTAGTGAGACGGGCCCAGGACAGCCCCAGCATTTT. It specifies CASSETGPGQPQHF.

The gene calls are TRBV11-2 and TRBJ2-2; D possibly corresponds to TRBD2 (5 bases). The CDR3 is 15 amino acids. With 1 base removed from V and 0 bases from J, the gap between germline ends came to 6 bases. Germline CDR1 is SGHAT and CDR2 is FQNNGV. The CDR3 sequence is CASSLAGANTGELFF. Here the CDR3 DNA reads TGTGCCAGCAGCTTAGCCGGGGCGAACACCGGGGAGCTGTTTTTT.

The gene calls are TRBV2 and TRBJ2-7, with 11 bases aligning to TRBD1. CDR3 length: 15 residues. Germline V gene sequence: CDR1 SNHLY, CDR2 FYNNEI. Trimming removed 4 bases from V and 6 bases from J; junction bases left unmatched: 8. CDR3: CASSVVRGQGVEQYF. CDR3 DNA: TGTGCCAGCAGTGTTGTAAGGGGACAGGGGGTCGAGCAGTACTTC. Drawing the rest from reference TRBV2 and TRBJ2-7, the complete variable domain is EPEVTQTPSHQVTQMGQEVILRCVPISNHLYFYWYRQILGQKVEFLVSFYNNEISEKSEIFDDQFSVERPDGSNFTLKIRSTKLEDSAMYFCASSVVRGQGVEQYFGPGTRLTVT.

V gene TRBV5-1 combines with J gene TRBJ2-7; D possibly corresponds to TRBD2 (6 bases). The CDR3 has 15 amino acids. Germline V gene data show CDR1 as SGHRS and CDR2 as YFSETQ. V lost 4 bases to trimming and J lost 0 bases, with 14 bases between them. CDR3 loop: CASSTGDGHSYEQYF. In DNA form, the CDR3 reads TGCGCCAGCAGCACGGGGGACGGTCACTCCTACGAGCAGTACTTC.

The chain uses TRBV6-5 and TRBJ2-3, with D perhaps TRBD2 (6 bases). The CDR3 length is 12 residues. CDR1 is MNHEY and CDR2 is SVGAGI in the germline V gene. The V end was cut by 5 bases, the J end by 8 bases, with 11 bases between. The CDR3 loop reads CASSALGGTQYF. In DNA form, the CDR3 reads TGTGCCAGCAGTGCGCTGGGGGGTACGCAGTATTTT.

This chain connects TRBV19 to TRBJ1-2; 7 bases are shared with TRBD1. The CDR3 covers 13 residues. Unmatched junction bases numbered 8, after V lost 6 bases and J lost 7 bases. Germline CDR1 and CDR2: LNHDA and SQIVND (reference sequence). The chain's CDR3 is CASRDRASSGYTF. CDR3 DNA sequence: TGTGCCAGTAGAGACAGGGCGTCGAGTGGCTACACCTTC.

The chain combines TRBV27 with TRBJ1-4; D might be TRBD1 (5 bases). The germline V gene encodes CDR1 MNHEY and CDR2 SMNVEV (reference sequence). The CDR3 has 14 residues. The ends were cut back, 3 bases at V and 10 bases at J, with 15 bases in the middle. CDR3: CASSLAGRGGKLFF. CDR3 nucleotides: TGTGCCAGCAGTTTGGCAGGGCGGGGGGGAAAACTGTTTTTT. The whole variable domain, remainder taken from reference TRBV27 and TRBJ1-4, is EAQVTQNPRYLITVTGKKLTVTCSQNMNHEYMSWYRQDPGLGLRQIYYSMNVEVTDKGDVPEGYKVSRKEKRNFPLILESPSPNQTSLYFCASSLAGRGGKLFFGSGTQLSVL.

The rearrangement links TRBV5-1 to TRBJ1-4, with D unclear. The CDR3 runs 14 residues. Trimming shortened V by 4 bases and J by 2 bases, and 9 bases separated the two germline ends. The germline CDR1 and CDR2 sequences are SGHRS and YFSETQ. DNA for the CDR3: TGCGCCAGCAGCCAGGTGGCGACTAATGAAAAACTGTTTTTT. It encodes CASSQVATNEKLFF.

The V call is TRBV28, the J call TRBJ1-5; 8 bases are a match to TRBD1. V lost 3 bases, J lost 5 bases, and 6 bases stayed unmatched. Germline V gives CDR1 MDHEN, CDR2 SYDVKM. The CDR3 length is 15 residues. CDR3 coding DNA: TGTGCCAGCAGTTTCCAGGGGGCTGGCTATCAGCCCCAGCATTTT. This gives the protein CASSFQGAGYQPQHF.

The chain is built from TRBV2 and TRBJ1-4; D not resolved. The V end lost 5 bases, the J end lost 5 bases, and 12 bases lay between the germline ends. This CDR3 region has 14 residues. Germline CDR1 SNHLY, CDR2 FYNNEI. CDR3 sequence (DNA): TGTGCCAGCAGTCGGGAAACAGCAAATGAAAAACTGTTTTTT. As protein: CASSRETANEKLFF.

This clone turned up a few times. V usage is TRBV4-1 and J usage is TRBJ1-4, with TRBD1 as a possible D gene (6 bases). Trimming stripped 5 bases from V and 14 bases from J, with 12 bases between. This CDR3 has 11 residues. CDR1 is MGHRA, CDR2 YSYEKL, per germline. The CDR3 nucleotides read TGCGCCAGCAGCACTCGGGACAAGCTGTTTTTT. Translated, it gives CASSTRDKLFF.

Only one count was recorded for this clone. The chain recombines TRBV5-1 with TRBJ2-5, with no clear D. The CDR3 sequence is 14 residues long. The V end lost 2 bases, the J end lost 2 bases, and 10 bases lay between the germline ends. CDR1 is SGHRS, CDR2 YFSETQ, per germline. CDR3 nucleotide sequence: TGCGCCAGCAGCTTTTCGTCTGTACAAGAGACCCAGTACTTC. This gives the protein CASSFSSVQETQYF.

On this clone: The junction does not match germline at one end; this may be a read error. The chain links TRBV5-4 to TRBJ2-7; D unclear. The CDR3 extends over 12 amino acids. In germline, CDR1 is SGHNT, CDR2 YYREEE (reference sequence). The DNA of the CDR3 is TGTGCCAGCAGCTTGGGCCCTACTAATCCAGACTTC. Amino acids: CASSLGPTNPDF.

V usage is TRBV18 and J usage is TRBJ1-5; D might be TRBD1 (6 bases). V was cut by 3 bases and J by 7 bases, with 13 bases left in between. The CDR3 spans 14 residues. Germline V gene data show CDR1 as KGHSH and CDR2 as LQKENI. CDR3 nucleotide sequence: TGTGCCAGCTCACCGGGGGCACACGACCAGCCCCAGCATTTT. This encodes CASSPGAHDQPQHF.

The chain couples TRBV10-1 to TRBJ2-7; D gene ambiguous. This CDR3 has 14 amino acids. Trimming took 4 bases from V and 2 from J, leaving 12 bases between them. The V gene's germline CDR1 is WNHNN and CDR2 SYGVQD (reference sequence). CDR3 nucleotides: TGCGCCAGCAGTGGTCGCCGTCCTCCCTACGAGCAGTACTTC. It codes for CASSGRRPPYEQYF.

J is TRBJ2-2 and V is TRBV5-4; 7 nucleotides align to TRBD2. The trim removed 2 bases at V and 6 bases at J, leaving 7 bases unmatched. The CDR3 is 15 amino acids. In germline, CDR1 is SGHNT, CDR2 YYREEE (reference sequence). The CDR3 nucleotides are TGTGCCAGCAGCTTAGTGGCGGGAGCTCCCGGGGAGCTGTTTTTT. As protein: CASSLVAGAPGELFF.

This clone is a singleton in its sample. This chain joins TRBV10-3 and TRBJ2-7; 13 positions agree with TRBD2. V gave up 10 bases and J gave up 4 bases; unmatched junction bases: 7. Germline values: CDR1 ENHRY, CDR2 SYGVKD. The CDR3 consists of 14 residues. The CDR3 region is CASQWTSGSYEQYF. The CDR3 DNA is TGTGCCAGCCAGTGGACTAGCGGGAGTTACGAGCAGTACTTC.

J is TRBJ1-1 and V is TRBV10-3; D possibly corresponds to TRBD1 (5 bases). V lost 9 bases, J lost 2 bases, and 10 bases lay in between. This CDR3 has 12 amino acids. CDR1 and CDR2 (germline): ENHRY, SYGVKD. The CDR3 nucleotides are TGTGCCATTAGGGACGGAAACACTGAAGCTTTCTTT. Amino acid sequence: CAIRDGNTEAFF.

J is TRBJ1-5 and V is TRBV7-9, with D unclear. The V gene lost 1 base and the J gene lost 3 bases, with 7 bases spanning the gap. The CDR3 has 14 residues. Germline lookup yields CDR1 SEHNR and CDR2 FQNEAQ (reference sequence). The CDR3 DNA is TGTGCCAGCAGCTTAGACGGTTTCAATCAGCCCCAGCATTTT. Protein product: CASSLDGFNQPQHF.

V is TRBV11-2 and J is TRBJ2-2, with TRBD2 identical over 7 bases. There are 16 residues in the CDR3. The V and J ends lost 5 bases and 4 bases, in that order; junction bases with no gene match: 10. Germline lookup yields CDR1 SGHAT and CDR2 FQNNGV. This chain's CDR3 is CASSLHTGGVTGELFF. The CDR3, as DNA: TGTGCCAGCAGCCTACATACGGGGGGAGTCACCGGGGAGCTGTTTTTT.

The J gene is TRBJ2-7, the V gene TRBV14; D is unresolved. The CDR3 has 13 residues. Germline lookup yields CDR1 SGHDN and CDR2 FVKESK. Trimming shortened V by 6 bases and J by 2 bases, and 11 bases separated the two germline ends. The CDR3 region has the DNA TGTGCCAGCAGTCTGCACCCTACCTACGAGCAGTACTTC. Translated: CASSLHPTYEQYF.